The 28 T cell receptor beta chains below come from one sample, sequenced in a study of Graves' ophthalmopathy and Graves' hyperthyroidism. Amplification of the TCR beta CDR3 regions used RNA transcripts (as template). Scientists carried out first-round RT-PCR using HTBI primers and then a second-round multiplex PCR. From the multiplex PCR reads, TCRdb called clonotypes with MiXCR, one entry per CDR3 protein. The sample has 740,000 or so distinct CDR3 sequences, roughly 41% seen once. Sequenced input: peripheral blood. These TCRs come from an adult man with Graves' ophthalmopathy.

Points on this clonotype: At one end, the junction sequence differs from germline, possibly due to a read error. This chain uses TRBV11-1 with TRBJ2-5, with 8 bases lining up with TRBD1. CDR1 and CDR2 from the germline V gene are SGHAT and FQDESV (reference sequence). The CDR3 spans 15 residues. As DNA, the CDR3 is TGTGCCAGCAGCTTCCGGACAGGGAATCAAGAGACTCAGCACTTC. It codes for CASSFRTGNQETQHF. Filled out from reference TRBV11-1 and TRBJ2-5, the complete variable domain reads EAEVAQSPRYKITEKSQAVAFWCDPISGHATLYWYRQILGQGPELLVQFQDESVVDDSQLPKDRFSAERLKGVDSTLKIQPAELGDSAMYLCASSFRTGNQETQHFGPGTRLLVL.

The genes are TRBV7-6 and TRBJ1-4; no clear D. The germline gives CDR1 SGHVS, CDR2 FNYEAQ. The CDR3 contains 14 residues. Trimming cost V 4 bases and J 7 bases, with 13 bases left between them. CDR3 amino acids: CASSSKATGEKLFF. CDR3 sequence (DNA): TGTGCCAGCAGCTCGAAGGCGACGGGTGAAAAACTGTTTTTT.

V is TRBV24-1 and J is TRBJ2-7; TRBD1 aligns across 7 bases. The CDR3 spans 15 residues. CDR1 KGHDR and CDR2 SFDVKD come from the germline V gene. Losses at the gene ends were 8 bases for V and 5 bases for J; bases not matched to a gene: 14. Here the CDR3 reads CATMITPGQLDEQYF. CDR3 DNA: TGTGCCACCATGATCACACCGGGACAGCTAGACGAGCAGTACTTC.

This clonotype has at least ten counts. CDR3 in amino acids: CASSLPGNYGYTF. For the CDR3, the DNA is TGTGCCAGCAGCTTACCAGGGAACTATGGCTACACCTTC. The gene calls are TRBV7-9 and TRBJ1-2, with D possibly matching TRBD1 (5 bases). The germline V and J ends were trimmed by 2 bases and 2 bases, with 6 bases remaining between them. The CDR3 covers 13 residues. Per the germline V gene, CDR1 is SEHNR and CDR2 is FQNEAQ (reference sequence).

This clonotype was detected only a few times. In DNA form, the CDR3 reads TGTGCCAGCAGCTTAGTTATATACACCGGGGAGCTGTTTTTT. It is translated as CASSLVIYTGELFF. The gene calls are TRBV7-9 and TRBJ2-2, with D unclear. From germline, CDR1 is SEHNR and CDR2 FQNEAQ (reference sequence). CDR3 length: 14 amino acids. V was clipped by 1 base and J by 3 bases, with 6 bases between them.

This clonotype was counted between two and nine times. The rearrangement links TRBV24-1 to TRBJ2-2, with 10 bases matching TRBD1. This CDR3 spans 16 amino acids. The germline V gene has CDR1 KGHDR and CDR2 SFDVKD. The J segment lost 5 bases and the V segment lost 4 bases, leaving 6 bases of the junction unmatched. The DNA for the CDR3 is TGTGCCACCAGTGAAAGGGGGACAGGGGTTACCGGGGAGCTGTTTTTT. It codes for CATSERGTGVTGELFF.

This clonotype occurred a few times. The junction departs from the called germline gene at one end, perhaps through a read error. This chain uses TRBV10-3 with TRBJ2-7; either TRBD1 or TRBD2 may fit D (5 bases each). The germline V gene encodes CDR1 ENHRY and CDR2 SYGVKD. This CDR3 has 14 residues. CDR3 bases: TGTGCCAGCAGTGGGACGGTGGCCTCCTACGAGCAGTACTTC. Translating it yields CASSGTVASYEQYF.

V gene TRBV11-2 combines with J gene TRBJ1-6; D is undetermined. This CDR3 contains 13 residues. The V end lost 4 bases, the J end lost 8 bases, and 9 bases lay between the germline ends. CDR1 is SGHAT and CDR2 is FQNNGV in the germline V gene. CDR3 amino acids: CASSSAAHSPLHF. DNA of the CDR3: TGTGCCAGCAGCTCGGCGGCGCATTCACCCCTCCACTTT.

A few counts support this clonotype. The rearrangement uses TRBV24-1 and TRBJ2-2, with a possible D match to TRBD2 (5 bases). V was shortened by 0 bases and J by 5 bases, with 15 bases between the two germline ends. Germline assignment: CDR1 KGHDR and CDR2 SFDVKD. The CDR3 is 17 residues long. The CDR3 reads CATSDLDFEGQTGELFF. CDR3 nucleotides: TGTGCCACCAGTGATTTGGATTTCGAGGGTCAAACCGGGGAGCTGTTTTTT.

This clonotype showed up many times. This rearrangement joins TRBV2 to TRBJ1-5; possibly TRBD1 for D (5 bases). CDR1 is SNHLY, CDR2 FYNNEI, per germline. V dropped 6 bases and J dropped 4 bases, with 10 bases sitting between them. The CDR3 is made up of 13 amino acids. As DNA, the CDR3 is TGTGCCAGCAGGAGGGACTTAAATCAGCCCCAGCATTTT. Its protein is CASRRDLNQPQHF. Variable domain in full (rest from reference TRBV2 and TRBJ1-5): EPEVTQTPSHQVTQMGQEVILRCVPISNHLYFYWYRQILGQKVEFLVSFYNNEISEKSEIFDDQFSVERPDGSNFTLKIRSTKLEDSAMYFCASRRDLNQPQHFGDGTRLSIL.

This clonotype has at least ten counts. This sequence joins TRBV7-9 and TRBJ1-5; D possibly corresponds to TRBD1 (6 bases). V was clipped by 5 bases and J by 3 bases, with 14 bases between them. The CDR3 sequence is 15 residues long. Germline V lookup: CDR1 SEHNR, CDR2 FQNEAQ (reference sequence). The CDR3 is CASSETGRYNQPQHF. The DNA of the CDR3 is TGTGCCAGCAGCGAAACAGGGCGATACAATCAGCCCCAGCATTTT. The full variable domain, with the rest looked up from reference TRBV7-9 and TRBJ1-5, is DTGVSQNPRHKITKRGQNVTFRCDPISEHNRLYWYRQTLGQGPEFLTYFQNEAQLEKSRLLSDRFSAERPKGSFSTLEIQRTEQGDSAMYLCASSETGRYNQPQHFGDGTRLSIL.

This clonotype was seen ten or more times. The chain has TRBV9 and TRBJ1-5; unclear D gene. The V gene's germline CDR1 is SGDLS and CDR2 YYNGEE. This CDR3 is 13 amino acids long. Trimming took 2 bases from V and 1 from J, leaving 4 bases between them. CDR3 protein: CASSVGSNQPQHF. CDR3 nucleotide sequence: TGTGCCAGCAGCGTGGGGAGCAATCAGCCCCAGCATTTT.

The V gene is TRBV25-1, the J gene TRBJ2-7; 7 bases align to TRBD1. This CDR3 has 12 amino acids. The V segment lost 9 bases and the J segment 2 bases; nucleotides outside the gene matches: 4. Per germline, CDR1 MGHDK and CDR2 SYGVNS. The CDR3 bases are TGTGCCAGTACAGGGGTGGCCTACGAGCAGTACTTC. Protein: CASTGVAYEQYF.

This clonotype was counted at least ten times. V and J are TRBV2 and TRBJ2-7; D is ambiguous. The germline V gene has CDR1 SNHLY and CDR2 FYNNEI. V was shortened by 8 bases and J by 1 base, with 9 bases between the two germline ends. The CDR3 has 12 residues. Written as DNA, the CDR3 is TGTGCCAGCGAAGGTGCGTCCTACGAGCAGTACTTC. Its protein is CASEGASYEQYF. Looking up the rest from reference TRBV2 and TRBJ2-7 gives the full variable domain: EPEVTQTPSHQVTQMGQEVILRCVPISNHLYFYWYRQILGQKVEFLVSFYNNEISEKSEIFDDQFSVERPDGSNFTLKIRSTKLEDSAMYFCASEGASYEQYFGPGTRLTVT.

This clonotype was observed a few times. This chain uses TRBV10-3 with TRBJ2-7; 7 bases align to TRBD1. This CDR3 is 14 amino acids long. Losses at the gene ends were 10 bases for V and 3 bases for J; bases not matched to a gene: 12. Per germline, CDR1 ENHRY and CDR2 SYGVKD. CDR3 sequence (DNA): TGTGCCAGCAGGAACGACAGGGTGGGCTACGAGCAGTACTTC. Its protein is CASRNDRVGYEQYF.

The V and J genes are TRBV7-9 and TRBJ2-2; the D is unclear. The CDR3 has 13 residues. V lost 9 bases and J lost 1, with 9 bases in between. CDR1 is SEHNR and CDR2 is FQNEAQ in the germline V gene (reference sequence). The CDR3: CASTRQNTGELFF. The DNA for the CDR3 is TGTGCCAGTACTCGTCAGAACACCGGGGAGCTGTTTTTT.

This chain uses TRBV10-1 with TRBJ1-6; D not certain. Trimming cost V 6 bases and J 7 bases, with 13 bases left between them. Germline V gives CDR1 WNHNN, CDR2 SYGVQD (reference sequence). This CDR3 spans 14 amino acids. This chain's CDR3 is CASSEGEGNSPLHF. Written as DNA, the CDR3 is TGCGCCAGCAGCGAGGGTGAGGGAAATTCACCCCTCCACTTT.

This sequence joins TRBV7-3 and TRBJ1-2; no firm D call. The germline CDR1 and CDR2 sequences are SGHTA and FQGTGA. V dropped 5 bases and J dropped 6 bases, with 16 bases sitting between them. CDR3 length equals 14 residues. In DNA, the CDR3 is TGTGCCAGCAGCCCCCGTCTCGGCTGGGATGGCTACACCTTC. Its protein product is CASSPRLGWDGYTF.

The CDR3 sequence is CASSSSLSGANVLTF. Here the CDR3 DNA reads TGCGCCAGCAGCTCCAGTTTATCTGGGGCCAACGTCCTGACTTTC. V usage is TRBV5-1 and J usage is TRBJ2-6; D is unclear. V shed 3 bases and J shed 1 base, with 8 bases lying between them. This CDR3 comprises 15 residues. Looked up from germline, CDR1 is SGHRS and CDR2 is YFSETQ.

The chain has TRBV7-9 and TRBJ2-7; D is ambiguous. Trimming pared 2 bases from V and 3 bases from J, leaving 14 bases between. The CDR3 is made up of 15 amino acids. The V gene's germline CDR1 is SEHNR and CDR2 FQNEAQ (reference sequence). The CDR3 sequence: CASSLKSSYDYEQYF. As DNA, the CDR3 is TGTGCCAGCAGCTTAAAGAGTTCCTATGACTACGAGCAGTACTTC.

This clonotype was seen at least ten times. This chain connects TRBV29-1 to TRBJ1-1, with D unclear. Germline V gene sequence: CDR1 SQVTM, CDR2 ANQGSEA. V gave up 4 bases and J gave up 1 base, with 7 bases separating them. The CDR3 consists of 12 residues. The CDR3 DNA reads TGCAGCGTTGTGCATCCGAACACTGAAGCTTTCTTT. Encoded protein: CSVVHPNTEAFF.

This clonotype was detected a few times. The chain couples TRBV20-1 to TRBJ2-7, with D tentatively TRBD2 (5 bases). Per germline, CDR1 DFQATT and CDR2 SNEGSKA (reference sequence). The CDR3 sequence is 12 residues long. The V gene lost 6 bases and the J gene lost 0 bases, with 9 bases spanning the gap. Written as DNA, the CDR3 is TGCAGTGCAAAGACTACCTCCTACGAGCAGTACTTC. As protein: CSAKTTSYEQYF.

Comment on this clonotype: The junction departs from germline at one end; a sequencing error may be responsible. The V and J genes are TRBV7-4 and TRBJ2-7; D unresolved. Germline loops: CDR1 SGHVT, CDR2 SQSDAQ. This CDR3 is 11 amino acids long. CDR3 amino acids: CASSSLYEQCF. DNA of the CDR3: TGTGCCAGCAGTTCCCTCTACGAGCAGTGCTTC.

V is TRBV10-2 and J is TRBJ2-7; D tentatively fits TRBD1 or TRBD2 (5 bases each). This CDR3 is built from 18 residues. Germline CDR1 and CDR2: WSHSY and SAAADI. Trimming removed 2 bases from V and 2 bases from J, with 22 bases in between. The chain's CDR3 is CASSERGLVWDPPYEQYF. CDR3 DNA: TGCGCCAGCAGTGAGAGGGGCTTAGTCTGGGACCCACCCTACGAGCAGTACTTC.

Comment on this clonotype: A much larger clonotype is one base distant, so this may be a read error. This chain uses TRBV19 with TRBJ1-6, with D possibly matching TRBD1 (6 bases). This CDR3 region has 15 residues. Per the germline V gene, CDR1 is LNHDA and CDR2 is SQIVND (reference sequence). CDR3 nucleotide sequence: TGTGCCAGTAGTATTGGTGCGGCAGGGGAAGTTCCCCACCACTTT. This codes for CASSIGAAGEVPHHF.

CDR3 in DNA: TGTGCCAGCAGCCAAGAGAGGGACACCTACGAGCAGTACTTC. As protein: CASSQERDTYEQYF. This chain joins TRBV11-2 and TRBJ2-7; D may be TRBD1 (6 bases). Trimming left V 5 bases short and J 2 bases short, with 13 bases between. Per germline, CDR1 SGHAT and CDR2 FQNNGV. The CDR3 consists of 14 residues.

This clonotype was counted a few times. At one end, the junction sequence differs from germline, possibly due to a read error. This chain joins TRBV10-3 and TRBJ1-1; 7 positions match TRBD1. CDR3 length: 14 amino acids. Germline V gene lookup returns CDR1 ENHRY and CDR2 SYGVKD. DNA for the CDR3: TGTGCCAGCAGTGAATATAAAGGGGGCGACGGAGCTTTCTTT. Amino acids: CASSEYKGGDGAFF.

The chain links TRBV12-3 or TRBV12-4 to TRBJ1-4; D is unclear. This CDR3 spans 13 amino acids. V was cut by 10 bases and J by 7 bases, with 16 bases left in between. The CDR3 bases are TGTGCCACCCAGGCCTTCCTTAGTGAAAAACTGTTTTTT. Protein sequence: CATQAFLSEKLFF.